This TCR beta chain originates from a study of T cell responses to AZD1222 COVID-19 vaccine. Overall study findings and caveats: Donors skewed white British and female; clonal diversity was possibly underestimated. Spike-specific TCRs gained breadth and depth after people received two AZD1222 doses. Only five or six individuals given AZD1222 were seropositive at baseline.

For this clone: Antigen: not known.

V was cut by 2 bases and J by 3 bases, with 29 bases left in between. The CDR3 is made up of 21 amino acids. Germline V lookup: CDR1 GTSNPN, CDR2 SVGIG (reference sequence). Method: immunoSEQ multiplex PCR; TCRdb's copy keeps in-frame clones and lacks some. The sample includes 100,000 to 150,000 clones, roughly 90% of them seen just once. The sequence was obtained from an adult in good health. Sequencing used peripheral blood, obtained on day 0 of AZD1222 vaccination. V and J are TRBV30 and TRBJ1-6; D might be TRBD1 (5 bases). The CDR3: CAWSPYPGIVPLRHYNSPLHF. The DNA of the CDR3 is TGTGCCTGGAGTCCTTACCCAGGGATCGTGCCACTACGACACTATAATTCACCCCTCCACTTT.